The present T cell receptor beta chain was sequenced within a study of T cells in Graves' hyperthyroidism and ophthalmopathy. Investigators excluded patients with uncontrolled infection, other autoimmune disease, pregnancy or lactation. Amplified TCR beta CDR3 regions derived from RNA transcripts. TCR CDR3 regions were first amplified by RT-PCR with HTBI primers. One entry per CDR3 protein results from TCRdb running MiXCR on the multiplex PCR reads. The profile shows about 690,000 distinct CDR3 sequences, 15% to 20% of them singletons. V shed 6 bases and J 6 bases; nucleotides not matched to a gene: 3. The CDR3 is 14 residues long.

V and J are TRBV12-3 or TRBV12-4 and TRBJ1-6; TRBD1 matches at 9 bases. The sequence derives from a man in his fifties or sixties with Graves' hyperthyroidism. The specimen sequenced was blood. The DNA of the CDR3 is TGTGCCAGCAGACAGGGGGCAGGTAATTCACCCCTCCACTTT. Protein sequence: CASRQGAGNSPLHF.